The 27 T cell receptor beta chains listed next were all sequenced from one sample in a study of spatial heterogeneity in lung cancer. Time point meaning: sample taken at primary tumor resection. One entry per CDR3 protein results from TCRdb running MiXCR on the 5' RACE reads. The data contain some 40,000 distinct CDR3 sequences, 3.1% of them singletons. The material was normal lung tissue next to the tumor, obtained at surgery. These TCRs come from a male donor with early-stage non-small cell lung cancer.

Many counts were recorded for this clonotype. The chain combines TRBV7-2 with TRBJ1-1; perhaps TRBD1 as D (5 bases). V lost 4 bases and J 3 bases, leaving 9 bases between the germline ends. The germline CDR1 and CDR2 sequences are SGHTA and FQGNSA. CDR3 size: 13 residues. The CDR3, as DNA: TGTGCCAGCAGCTGGGCGGGGGACACTGAAGCTTTCTTT. Translated, it gives CASSWAGDTEAFF.

V is TRBV2 and J is TRBJ2-1, with 8 bases lining up with TRBD2. J lost 9 bases, V lost 2 bases, and 9 bases had no gene match. Germline V lookup: CDR1 SNHLY, CDR2 FYNNEI. This CDR3 is 15 amino acids long. DNA of the CDR3: TGTGCCAGCAGTGAACAGGGCGGGAGGCAGACTGAGCAGTTCTTC. It specifies CASSEQGGRQTEQFF.

The table lists this clonotype with many counts. The V gene is TRBV2, the J gene TRBJ2-3; D is ambiguous. The germline CDR1 and CDR2 sequences are SNHLY and FYNNEI. The CDR3 covers 12 residues. Trimming cost V 7 bases and J 4 bases, with 9 bases left between them. This chain's CDR3 is CASNGVSDTQYF. The CDR3 DNA sequence: TGTGCCAGCAACGGAGTTTCAGATACGCAGTATTTT.

This clonotype has at least ten counts. The V call is TRBV5-1, the J call TRBJ2-1; either TRBD1 or TRBD2 may fit D (5 bases each). V shed 9 bases and J shed 3 bases, with 16 bases lying between them. Per germline, CDR1 SGHRS and CDR2 YFSETQ. The CDR3 contains 14 residues. The CDR3 is CATRPGPDYNEQFF. Written as DNA, the CDR3 is TGCGCCACCAGACCGGGACCAGACTACAATGAGCAGTTCTTC.

This clonotype was picked up many times. The chain has TRBV20-1 and TRBJ2-7; possible D gene TRBD1, 6 bases. The CDR3 covers 12 residues. The V end lost 8 bases, the J end lost 2 bases, and 13 bases lay between the germline ends. Germline V gene data show CDR1 as DFQATT and CDR2 as SNEGSKA (reference sequence). CDR3 residues: CSWTGTTYEQYF. DNA for the CDR3: TGCAGTTGGACTGGGACAACCTACGAGCAGTACTTC.

This clonotype showed up many times. V and J are TRBV6-1 and TRBJ1-2; 9 nucleotides agree with TRBD1. Germline V gene data show CDR1 as MNHNS and CDR2 as SASEGT. The CDR3 covers 14 residues. V gave up 2 bases and J gave up 7 bases; unmatched junction bases: 5. CDR3 sequence reads: CASSEPGQGSGYTF. CDR3 nucleotides: TGTGCCAGCAGTGAACCGGGACAGGGTAGTGGCTACACCTTC.

This clonotype was seen ten or more times. The chain couples TRBV9 to TRBJ2-3; TRBD2 is a possible D gene (6 bases). The CDR3 runs to 15 residues. CDR1 and CDR2 from the germline V gene are SGDLS and YYNGEE. The V end was cut by 3 bases, the J end by 0 bases, with 11 bases between. The CDR3 loop is CASSAQGLSTDTQYF. In nucleotides, the CDR3 is TGTGCCAGCAGCGCCCAGGGACTGAGCACAGATACGCAGTATTTT.

There are many counts of this clonotype. The V and J genes are TRBV28 and TRBJ2-1; TRBD2 matches at 8 bases. V shed 6 bases and J 4 bases; nucleotides not matched to a gene: 8. The CDR3 consists of 15 residues. The germline gives CDR1 MDHEN, CDR2 SYDVKM. The CDR3 is CASSPLAESYNEQFF. CDR3 in DNA: TGTGCCAGCAGCCCACTAGCGGAGTCGTACAATGAGCAGTTCTTC.

This clonotype has at least ten counts. J is TRBJ2-3 and V is TRBV20-1; no clear D gene. From germline, CDR1 is DFQATT and CDR2 SNEGSKA (reference sequence). The CDR3 consists of 15 residues. The germline V and J ends were trimmed by 5 bases and 2 bases, with 17 bases remaining between them. CDR3 nucleotides: TGCAGTGCTGCTACGGACCGATCTTCCACAGATACGCAGTATTTT. This encodes CSAATDRSSTDTQYF.

This clonotype was seen ten or more times. V gene TRBV12-3 or TRBV12-4 combines with J gene TRBJ2-5; the D is unclear. The CDR3 totals 11 residues. V was clipped by 6 bases and J by 3 bases, with 5 bases between them. DNA for the CDR3: TGTGCCAGCAGACTTGAAGAGACCCAGTACTTC. Protein sequence: CASRLEETQYF.

This clonotype was found many times. The chain couples TRBV2 to TRBJ1-5, with a weak D call TRBD1 (5 bases). V lost 6 bases to trimming and J lost 7 bases, with 16 bases between them. CDR1 is SNHLY and CDR2 is FYNNEI in the germline V gene. The CDR3 extends over 14 amino acids. This chain's CDR3 is CASSVMSEGQPQHF. The CDR3 coding sequence is TGTGCCAGCAGCGTCATGTCCGAGGGGCAGCCCCAGCATTTT. Together with reference TRBV2 and TRBJ1-5, the CDR3 gives the full variable domain: EPEVTQTPSHQVTQMGQEVILRCVPISNHLYFYWYRQILGQKVEFLVSFYNNEISEKSEIFDDQFSVERPDGSNFTLKIRSTKLEDSAMYFCASSVMSEGQPQHFGDGTRLSIL.

This clonotype was counted ten times or more. The chain links TRBV6-6 to TRBJ1-1; no firm D call. The CDR3 sequence is 16 residues long. Germline CDR1 reads MNHNY; CDR2 reads SVGAGI (reference sequence). V was pared by 3 bases and J by 1 base, with 15 bases between. CDR3 in amino acids: CASSYPDAGSNTEAFF. CDR3 sequence (DNA): TGTGCCAGCAGTTATCCTGATGCGGGCTCGAACACTGAAGCTTTCTTT.

This clonotype was seen many times. This chain connects TRBV10-3 to TRBJ2-3, with D perhaps matching TRBD2 (6 bases). Germline V lookup: CDR1 ENHRY, CDR2 SYGVKD. The CDR3 spans 16 residues. The V and J ends lost 6 bases and 3 bases respectively, with 19 bases between them. CDR3 DNA: TGTGCCATCAGCAGCGAGGTTAGCGGTAAGACAGATACGCAGTATTTT. Amino acid sequence: CAISSEVSGKTDTQYF.

This clonotype was found many times. The genes are TRBV12-3 or TRBV12-4 and TRBJ1-5; 8 bases are a match to TRBD1. V dropped 6 bases and J dropped 2; count of bases not matched to a gene: 12. This CDR3 contains 17 residues. CDR3 DNA: TGTGCCAGCAGCGTCAGACAGGGGAGGCTAGGCAATCAGCCCCAGCATTTT. Its protein product is CASSVRQGRLGNQPQHF.

Many counts were recorded for this clonotype. This chain uses TRBV13 with TRBJ1-6; 9 bases map to TRBD1. J lost 8 bases, V lost 5 bases, and 7 bases had no gene match. Germline V CDR1 and CDR2: PRHDT, FYEKMQ (reference sequence). The CDR3 runs 15 residues. This CDR3 is CASSGRTGEDSPLHF. CDR3 coding DNA: TGTGCCAGCAGCGGACGGACAGGGGAGGATTCACCCCTCCACTTT. Variable domain in full (rest from reference TRBV13 and TRBJ1-6): AAGVIQSPRHLIKEKRETATLKCYPIPRHDTVYWYQQGPGQDPQFLISFYEKMQSDKGSIPDRFSAQQFSDYHSELNMSSLELGDSALYFCASSGRTGEDSPLHFGNGTRLTVT.

This clonotype came up many times. The chain joins TRBV25-1 to TRBJ2-7, with 7 bases identical to TRBD1. Germline-derived CDR1 and CDR2 are MGHDK and SYGVNS. The CDR3 length is 15 residues. With 3 bases clipped from V and 3 bases from J, the junction kept 8 bases outside the gene matches. CDR3 nucleotide sequence: TGTGCCAGCAGTGACCAGGCACAGGGGATCTACGAGCAGTACTTC. Its translation is CASSDQAQGIYEQYF.

This clonotype was detected many times. The chain couples TRBV5-1 to TRBJ1-1; maybe TRBD1 (5 bases). The CDR3 runs 13 residues. The germline V and J ends were trimmed by 5 bases and 4 bases, with 12 bases remaining between them. Germline V gives CDR1 SGHRS, CDR2 YFSETQ. The CDR3 is CASRRGEGTEAFF. The DNA of the CDR3 is TGCGCCAGCAGACGAGGGGAAGGCACTGAAGCTTTCTTT.

This clonotype was detected ten times or more. The V call is TRBV29-1, the J call TRBJ2-7, with TRBD2 identical over 7 bases. The CDR3 consists of 13 residues. CDR1 is SQVTM and CDR2 is ANQGSEA in the germline V gene. Germline trimming cut 4 bases from V and 2 bases from J; bases unmatched to any gene: 5. This CDR3 is CSVGGGTTYEQYF. The CDR3 bases are TGCAGCGTTGGCGGGGGAACTACCTACGAGCAGTACTTC.

This clonotype was recorded at least ten times. The chain combines TRBV7-3 with TRBJ2-3, with TRBD2 matching over 7 bases. The CDR3 runs 15 residues. From germline, CDR1 is SGHTA and CDR2 FQGTGA. V shed 5 bases and J 0 bases; nucleotides not matched to a gene: 5. The CDR3 here is CASSTGGLSTDTQYF. CDR3 DNA: TGTGCCAGCAGCACCGGGGGACTAAGCACAGATACGCAGTATTTT.

This clonotype showed up many times. This chain links TRBV28 with TRBJ2-5; 8 bases are shared with TRBD2. CDR1 is MDHEN, CDR2 SYDVKM, per germline. The CDR3 runs to 18 residues. Unmatched junction bases numbered 12, after V lost 2 bases and J lost 1 base. The CDR3 coding sequence is TGTGCCAGCAGTTTAAGGGCCCAGCTAGCGGGCCGCCAAGAGACCCAGTACTTC. Amino acid sequence: CASSLRAQLAGRQETQYF.

The table lists this clonotype with many counts. This chain uses TRBV25-1 with TRBJ2-5, with 11 bases fitting TRBD1. This CDR3 contains 13 residues. The trim removed 6 bases at V and 5 bases at J, leaving 2 bases unmatched. Germline CDR1 MGHDK, CDR2 SYGVNS. This chain's CDR3 is CASSRTGGETQYF. CDR3 in DNA: TGTGCCAGCAGCCGGACAGGGGGCGAGACCCAGTACTTC.

The chain has TRBV12-3 or TRBV12-4 and TRBJ2-7; D possibly corresponds to TRBD1 (6 bases). CDR3 size: 15 residues. V dropped 6 bases and J dropped 3 bases, with 18 bases sitting between them. CDR3 sequence: CASSLSTGSFYEQYF. CDR3 bases: TGTGCCAGCAGCCTCTCGACAGGCTCTTTCTACGAGCAGTACTTC.

Ten or more counts support this clonotype. The V gene is TRBV7-2, the J gene TRBJ2-2; D may match TRBD1 or TRBD2 (7 bases each). The CDR3 is 15 residues long. Germline CDR1 SGHTA, CDR2 FQGNSA. V lost 0 bases to trimming and J lost 4 bases, with 9 bases between them. The CDR3 nucleotides are TGTGCCAGCAGCTTAGCCAGGGGGGGCACCGGGGAGCTGTTTTTT. Translated, it gives CASSLARGGTGELFF.

This clonotype was detected ten times or more. This sequence joins TRBV6-6 and TRBJ2-5; TRBD1 is a possible D gene (6 bases). Between the trimmed V and J ends, which lost 6 bases and 2 bases, there was a span of 7 bases. The CDR3 spans 12 residues. Per the germline V gene, CDR1 is MNHNY and CDR2 is SVGAGI (reference sequence). The CDR3 coding sequence is TGTGCCAGCAGCCAGGGGCAAGAGACCCAGTACTTC. Amino acids: CASSQGQETQYF.

This clonotype was seen ten or more times. CDR3 in amino acids: CASTLRGGDTEAFF. The CDR3 bases are TGTGCCAGCACCCTAAGGGGTGGGGACACTGAAGCTTTCTTT. The rearrangement links TRBV3-1 to TRBJ1-1, with D possibly being TRBD1 (5 bases). Germline CDR1 and CDR2: LGHDT and YNNKEL (reference sequence). The length of the CDR3 is 14 residues. V lost 7 bases and J lost 3, with 15 bases in between.

Many counts were recorded for this clonotype. The J gene is TRBJ1-6, the V gene TRBV20-1, with D possibly being TRBD1 (6 bases). This CDR3 region has 13 residues. V was clipped by 0 bases and J by 8 bases, with 8 bases between them. The germline CDR1 and CDR2 sequences are DFQATT and SNEGSKA (reference sequence). The DNA of the CDR3 is TGCAGTGCTAGAGACAGGGGCCATTCACCCCTCCACTTT. Protein product: CSARDRGHSPLHF.

This clonotype was counted at least ten times. This chain links TRBV5-6 with TRBJ2-5; D is possibly TRBD1 (5 bases). Trimming shortened V by 2 bases and J by 2 bases, and 7 bases separated the two germline ends. The length of the CDR3 is 13 residues. Germline assignment: CDR1 SGHDT and CDR2 YYEEEE. The CDR3 protein is CASSLDRQETQYF. DNA for the CDR3: TGTGCCAGCAGCTTAGACAGACAAGAGACCCAGTACTTC.